The sequence of this TCR beta chain was determined in a study of blood T cell repertoires in COVID-19. Turning to the study itself: PBMCs, B-cell-depleted T cells, or T cells provided the cDNA or gDNA that made up the material.

Authors' data handling: Amplified reference gene primers provided the basis for estimating nucleated cell counts. Repertoires were generated with immunoSEQ multiplex PCR, while TCRdb's copy carries only in-frame clones and drops some. That table gives V, J and clone size, and the DNA gave D and trimming. The sample holds over 250,000 clones; approximately 88% are singletons and the top ten take roughly 1.5%. Enrollment of patients from Seattle took place during active infection, with longitudinal follow-up. This TCR was sampled from a human donor with COVID-19, enrolled during active disease. The donor label of this sample is uncertain. The sample comprised peripheral blood.

The CDR3 DNA follows: TGTGCCAGCAGCTCGGGGGGGGAAATCTACGAGCAGTACTTC. It is translated as CASSSGGEIYEQYF. V usage is TRBV7-8 and J usage is TRBJ2-7, with TRBD2 matching 8 bases. Germline CDR1 SGHVS, CDR2 FQNEAQ. V was clipped by 4 bases and J by 3 bases; unmatched bases: 5. The CDR3 covers 14 residues.